A single sample gave rise to the 9 T cell receptor beta chains below, sequenced in a study of T-cell reconstitution after alpha-beta-depleted transplantation in children. Researchers prepared the TCRbeta library using unique molecular identifiers, the study reports. TCRdb re-derived calls from the PCR reads in MiXCR, one entry per CDR3 protein. The sample lists 540,000 or so distinct CDR3 sequences; roughly 24% were seen once. The input for sequencing was PBMCs, mostly from graft donor cells, taken 360 days after TCRalphabeta/CD19-depleted stem cell transplant. The receptor set was obtained from a boy younger than two who had a stem cell transplant for acute myeloid leukemia, so the T cells may come from the graft donor.

CDR3 amino acids: CASRSLAGMAETQYF. Written as DNA, the CDR3 is TGTGCCAGCAGATCCTTAGCGGGGATGGCGGAGACCCAGTACTTC. V and J are TRBV6-1 and TRBJ2-5, with 8 bases aligning to TRBD2. CDR1 is MNHNS and CDR2 is SASEGT in the germline V gene. The CDR3 runs 15 residues. V lost 6 bases to trimming and J lost 5 bases; unmatched junction nucleotides: 11.

The rearrangement links TRBV6-4 to TRBJ2-7; 15 nucleotides match TRBD2. This CDR3 region has 21 residues. Germline trimming cut 5 bases from V and 4 bases from J; bases unmatched to any gene: 21. Germline V gives CDR1 MRHNA, CDR2 SNTAGT. CDR3 loop: CASSRLGLAGGTGGTKYEQYF. In DNA form, the CDR3 reads TGTGCCAGCAGTAGACTGGGACTAGCGGGGGGCACGGGGGGGACCAAGTACGAGCAGTACTTC.

This clonotype was detected a few times. The CDR3 loop reads CSVRTGGLNEKLFF. The CDR3 DNA sequence: TGCAGCGTTCGCACAGGGGGACTTAATGAAAAACTGTTTTTT. This chain uses TRBV29-1 with TRBJ1-4; TRBD1 agrees at 8 bases. The CDR3 length is 14 residues. CDR1 is SQVTM and CDR2 is ANQGSEA in the germline V gene. V was clipped by 5 bases and J by 4 bases; unmatched bases: 6.

A few counts support this clonotype. The gene calls are TRBV7-2 and TRBJ2-3, with 8 bases matching TRBD2. The V segment lost 1 base and the J segment 1 base; nucleotides outside the gene matches: 7. The germline V gene encodes CDR1 SGHTA and CDR2 FQGNSA. The CDR3 contains 17 residues. CDR3 amino acids: CASSLVRAGARTDTQYF. The CDR3 DNA follows: TGTGCCAGCAGCTTAGTGAGAGCGGGGGCCCGCACAGATACGCAGTATTTT.

This clonotype came up many times. The J gene is TRBJ2-3, the V gene TRBV12-3 or TRBV12-4, with D unclear. The germline V and J ends were trimmed by 0 bases and 0 bases, with 10 bases remaining between them. CDR3 length equals 16 residues. The CDR3: CASSLARSESTDTQYF. The CDR3 DNA reads as TGTGCCAGCAGTTTAGCGCGATCGGAAAGCACAGATACGCAGTATTTT.

This clonotype has a count of ten or more. The chain links TRBV20-1 to TRBJ2-3; 11 bases match TRBD2. J was trimmed by 3 bases and V by 1 base; bases with no gene match: 6. CDR3 length: 16 residues. Germline V gives CDR1 DFQATT, CDR2 SNEGSKA (reference sequence). The CDR3 DNA sequence: TGCAGTGCTAGAGGGGCTAGCGGGGGGACGACAGATACGCAGTATTTT. Translated: CSARGASGGTTDTQYF.

The CDR3 DNA reads TGTGCCAGCAGCCAGGACTTTAGCGGGGCGCAAGAGACCCAGTACTTC. Amino acid sequence: CASSQDFSGAQETQYF. V is TRBV4-2 and J is TRBJ2-5; TRBD2 aligns across 8 bases. Germline lookup yields CDR1 LGHNA and CDR2 YNFKEQ. The V segment lost 3 bases and the J segment 2 bases; nucleotides outside the gene matches: 8. This CDR3 region has 16 residues.

This clonotype was observed at least ten times. CDR3 coding DNA: TGTGCCAGCAGCTTAAGTAGCGGGGGGGAGGATGAGCAGTTCTTC. Translating gives CASSLSSGGEDEQFF. The chain joins TRBV7-9 to TRBJ2-1, with 11 nucleotides matching TRBD2. The CDR3 contains 15 residues. J gave up 8 bases and V 2 bases, and 5 bases lay outside the gene matches. CDR1 SEHNR and CDR2 FQNEAQ come from the germline V gene (reference sequence).

This clonotype was detected a few times. A single base separates this from a much larger clone, so it may be a read error. The V and J genes are TRBV20-1 and TRBJ2-1; possibly TRBD2 for D (5 bases). Germline V gene lookup returns CDR1 DFQATT and CDR2 SNEGSKA (reference sequence). This CDR3 is built from 15 residues. The CDR3 coding sequence is TGCTGTGCTAGCCCTGGAAGGCGTCAATACAATGAGCAGTTCTTC. As protein: CCASPGRRQYNEQFF.